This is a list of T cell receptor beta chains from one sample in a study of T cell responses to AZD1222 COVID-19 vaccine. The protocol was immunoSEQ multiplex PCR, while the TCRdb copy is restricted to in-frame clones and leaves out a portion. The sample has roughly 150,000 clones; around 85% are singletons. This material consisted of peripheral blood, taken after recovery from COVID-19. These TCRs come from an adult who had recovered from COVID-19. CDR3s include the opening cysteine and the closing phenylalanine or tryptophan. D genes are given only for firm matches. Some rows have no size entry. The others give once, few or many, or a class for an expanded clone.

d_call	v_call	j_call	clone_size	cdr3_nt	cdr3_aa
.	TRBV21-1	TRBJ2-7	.	TGTGCCAGCAGCACAAAGGGAACAGGTCCAAGCTCCTACGAGCAGTACTTC	CASSTKGTGPSSYEQYF
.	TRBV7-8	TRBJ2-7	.	TGTGCCAGCAGCCTAGACGGCCTAGAGGCCTACGAGCAGTACTTC	CASSLDGLEAYEQYF
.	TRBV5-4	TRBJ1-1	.	TGTGCCAGCACGACGGTAGAGAACACTGAAGCTTTCTTT	CASTTVENTEAFF
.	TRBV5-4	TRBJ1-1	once	TGTGCCAGCAGCTTGCGAGGGGATGCTGAAGCTTTCTTT	CASSLRGDAEAFF
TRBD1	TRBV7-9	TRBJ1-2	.	TGTGCCAGCAGCTTAGTTGGCAGGGGGGGCGGCTACACCTTC	CASSLVGRGGGYTF
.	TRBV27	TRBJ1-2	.	TGTGCCAGCAGTCCCCTTAGCTGGGGTAGCTATGGCTACACCTTC	CASSPLSWGSYGYTF
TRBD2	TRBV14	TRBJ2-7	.	TGTGCCAGCGGGACTAGCGGGAGCTACGAGCAGTACTTC	CASGTSGSYEQYF
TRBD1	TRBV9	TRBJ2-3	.	TGTGCCAGCAGCCCCCGGACAGGGACTTCTACAGATACGCAGTATTTT	CASSPRTGTSTDTQYF
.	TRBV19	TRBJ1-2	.	TGTGCCAGTAGTACCATTAGAGCGGCTGGACGTCCGGCTGGCTACACCTTC	CASSTIRAAGRPAGYTF
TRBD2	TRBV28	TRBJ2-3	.	TGTGCCATATTTAGCGGGCCTCCCACAGATACGCAGTATTTT	CAIFSGPPTDTQYF